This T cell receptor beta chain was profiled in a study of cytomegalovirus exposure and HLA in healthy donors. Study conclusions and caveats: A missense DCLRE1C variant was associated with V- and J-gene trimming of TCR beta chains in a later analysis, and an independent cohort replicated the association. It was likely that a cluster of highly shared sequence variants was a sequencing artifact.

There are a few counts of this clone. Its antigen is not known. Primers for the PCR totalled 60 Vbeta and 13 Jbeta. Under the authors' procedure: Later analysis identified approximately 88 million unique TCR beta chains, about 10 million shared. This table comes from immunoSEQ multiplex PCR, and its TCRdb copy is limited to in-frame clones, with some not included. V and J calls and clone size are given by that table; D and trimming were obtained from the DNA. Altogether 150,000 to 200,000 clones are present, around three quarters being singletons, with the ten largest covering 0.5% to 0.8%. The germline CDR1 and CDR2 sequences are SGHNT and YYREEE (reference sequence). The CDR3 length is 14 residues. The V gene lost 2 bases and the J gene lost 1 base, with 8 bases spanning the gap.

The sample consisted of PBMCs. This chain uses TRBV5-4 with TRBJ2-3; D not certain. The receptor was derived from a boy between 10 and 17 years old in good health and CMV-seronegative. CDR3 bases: TGTGCCAGCAGCTTCGCGGCAGGCACAGATACGCAGTATTTT. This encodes CASSFAAGTDTQYF.